The 23 T cell receptor beta chains listed next were all sequenced from one sample in a study of blood T cells in healthy people across ages. A second about 7 to 11 cycle PCR used barcoded and J-beta primers. MiXCR was run by TCRdb on the 5' RACE reads, yielding one entry per CDR3 protein. The sample carries about 730,000 distinct CDR3 sequences, roughly 43% recorded once. Sample: blood. Receptors originate from a woman aged 60-75 years in good health.

This chain links TRBV20-1 with TRBJ1-4; perhaps TRBD1 as D (5 bases). The V and J ends lost 3 bases and 8 bases respectively, with 10 bases between them. The CDR3 totals 12 residues. Germline V lookup: CDR1 DFQATT, CDR2 SNEGSKA (reference sequence). For the CDR3, the DNA is TGCAGTGCTAGGCGGGGGGAGGAAAAACTGTTTTTT. Protein: CSARRGEEKLFF.

This clonotype occurred a few times. V usage is TRBV7-3 and J usage is TRBJ2-1; the D gene is possibly TRBD1 (5 bases). Trimming took off 8 bases at V and 6 bases at J, with 20 bases between the two ends. Germline CDR1 reads SGHTA; CDR2 reads FQGTGA. The CDR3 has 15 residues. Written as DNA, the CDR3 is TGTGCCAGCGGAAAAAGGGGTGGGGCCCTCAATGAGCAGTTCTTC. It yields the protein CASGKRGGALNEQFF.

The gene calls are TRBV5-1 and TRBJ2-1; TRBD2 agrees at 8 bases. This CDR3 comprises 16 residues. Germline V gives CDR1 SGHRS, CDR2 YFSETQ. The junction had 6 bases not matched to a gene; V was cut back by 0 bases and J by 4 bases. CDR3 in DNA: TGCGCCAGCAGCTTGGGAAGCGGGAGCTATTACAATGAGCAGTTCTTC. Protein: CASSLGSGSYYNEQFF. The full variable domain, completed using reference TRBV5-1 and TRBJ2-1, is KAGVTQTPRYLIKTRGQQVTLSCSPISGHRSVSWYQQTPGQGLQFLFEYFSETQRNKGNFPGRFSGRQFSNSRSEMNVSTLELGDSALYLCASSLGSGSYYNEQFFGPGTRLTVL.

Ten or more counts support this clonotype. This chain uses TRBV29-1 with TRBJ2-3; no reliable D call. The CDR3 covers 11 residues. Germline V gives CDR1 SQVTM, CDR2 ANQGSEA. CDR3 loop: CRWRYTDTQYF. In DNA, the CDR3 is TGCAGGTGGCGGTACACAGATACGCAGTATTTT.

This clonotype was recorded at least ten times. J is TRBJ2-3 and V is TRBV6-2 or TRBV6-3, with 8 bases lining up with TRBD2. Germline V gene sequence: CDR1 MNHEY, CDR2 SVGEGT. The ends lost 4 bases at V and 5 bases at J; junction bases unmatched: 11. This CDR3 contains 16 residues. Written as DNA, the CDR3 is TGTGCCAGCAGTTTCTCCAGCGGGAGTAGTGGAGATACGCAGTATTTT. Protein: CASSFSSGSSGDTQYF.

Comment on this clonotype: Possible read error: a much larger clone is one base away. The CDR3 DNA sequence: TGTGCCAGCAGCTTATCGGTTGAGGAGACCCAGTACTTC. This sequence encodes CASSLSVEETQYF. V gene TRBV11-2 combines with J gene TRBJ2-7; D is unresolved. The J call could be wrong; TRBJ2-5 is a better fit for the DNA end. This CDR3 spans 13 amino acids. The germline CDR1 and CDR2 sequences are SGHAT and FQNNGV.

This clonotype occurred a few times. A much larger clone lies one base from this, so it may be a read error. V is TRBV15 and J is TRBJ2-4; D perhaps matches TRBD2 (6 bases). V lost 0 bases and J 6 bases, leaving 18 bases between the germline ends. The CDR3 runs to 17 residues. The V gene's germline CDR1 is LNHNV and CDR2 YYDKDF (reference sequence). The CDR3 DNA reads TGTGCCACCAGCAGAGATCCGGCGGGGCGTCCCGGAAACATTCAGTACTTC. This sequence encodes CATSRDPAGRPGNIQYF.

CDR3 coding DNA: TGTGCCAGCAGTTTAGGAGTAGCGGGAGGGGTCAATGAGCAGTTCTTC. This gives the protein CASSLGVAGGVNEQFF. The J gene is TRBJ2-1, the V gene TRBV12-3 or TRBV12-4; 11 bases line up with TRBD2. V lost 1 base to trimming and J lost 6 bases; unmatched junction nucleotides: 5. This CDR3 is 16 amino acids long.

This clonotype was recorded a few times. The V and J genes are TRBV19 and TRBJ2-7, with D perhaps matching TRBD2 (5 bases). Trimming pared 8 bases from V and 7 bases from J, leaving 15 bases between. The CDR3 loop spans 12 amino acids. The V gene's germline CDR1 is LNHDA and CDR2 SQIVND (reference sequence). The CDR3 loop is CASGVIPGEQYF. The CDR3, as DNA: TGTGCCAGTGGGGTGATTCCGGGAGAGCAGTACTTC.

The V call is TRBV6-2 or TRBV6-3, the J call TRBJ2-7, with D tentatively TRBD1 or TRBD2 (6 bases each). CDR1 and CDR2 (germline): MNHEY, SVGEGT. With 5 bases removed from V and 3 bases from J, the gap between germline ends came to 20 bases. The CDR3 contains 16 residues. CDR3 in amino acids: CASSRPRLGTNYEQYF. The CDR3 DNA sequence: TGTGCCAGCAGTCGGCCTCGACTAGGGACAAACTACGAGCAGTACTTC.

This chain uses TRBV5-1 with TRBJ2-1, with 9 bases matching TRBD1. The end of the DNA aligns better with TRBJ2-7, so the J call may be wrong. The CDR3 runs to 16 residues. Germline-derived CDR1 and CDR2 are SGHRS and YFSETQ. CDR3 region: CASSQTTGGSYNEQYF. The CDR3 DNA follows: TGCGCCAGCAGCCAGACAACAGGGGGCTCCTACAATGAGCAGTACTTC.

Comments on this clonotype: A read error may produce the germline difference seen at one junction end. The chain recombines TRBV11-2 with TRBJ2-2, with D perhaps TRBD2 (5 bases). The CDR3 consists of 16 residues. Per germline, CDR1 SGHAT and CDR2 FQNNGV. The CDR3, as DNA: TGTACCAGCAGCTTAGTAGGAGGAGCCGGGACCGGGGAGCTGTTTTTT. Protein: CTSSLVGGAGTGELFF.

This clonotype was counted only a few times. The chain joins TRBV4-2 to TRBJ2-1; weak D call: TRBD2 (5 bases). The CDR3 is 15 amino acids. Looked up from germline, CDR1 is LGHNA and CDR2 is YNFKEQ. The V and J ends lost 3 bases and 1 base respectively, with 10 bases between them. CDR3 loop: CASSQLGESYNEQFF. The CDR3 region has the DNA TGTGCCAGCAGCCAGCTGGGAGAATCCTACAATGAGCAGTTCTTC.

CDR3 bases: TGCAGTGCGTACTCGGGACAGGGAACCGGGGAGCTGTTTTTT. It encodes CSAYSGQGTGELFF. The V gene is TRBV20-1, the J gene TRBJ2-2; 9 bases are shared with TRBD1. After removal of 6 bases from V and 5 bases from J, the junction contained 7 bases not matched to a gene. The CDR3 consists of 14 residues. Per the germline V gene, CDR1 is DFQATT and CDR2 is SNEGSKA (reference sequence).

This clonotype was detected a few times. CDR3 residues: CSVGGSSNSPLHF. As DNA, the CDR3 is TGCAGCGTTGGGGGATCCAGTAATTCACCCCTCCACTTT. The rearrangement uses TRBV29-1 and TRBJ1-6; D unclear. V gave up 4 bases and J gave up 6 bases, with 10 bases separating them. The length of the CDR3 is 13 residues. Per the germline V gene, CDR1 is SQVTM and CDR2 is ANQGSEA.

The CDR3 region has the DNA TGTGCCTGCAGCAAAGGTACGAGCCCCGACCACTACGAGCAGTACTTC. It encodes CACSKGTSPDHYEQYF. The V and J genes are TRBV21-1 and TRBJ2-7; the table's D gene call, TRBD1, was not cross checked with the DNA. TRBV21-1 is classified as a pseudogene. This CDR3 has 16 residues.

V usage is TRBV3-1 and J usage is TRBJ2-3, with D perhaps TRBD2 (6 bases). This CDR3 is 15 amino acids long. The V and J ends lost 3 bases and 2 bases respectively, with 12 bases between them. The germline V gene has CDR1 LGHDT and CDR2 YNNKEL (reference sequence). Here the CDR3 reads CASSQWDSNTDTQYF. The CDR3 DNA reads as TGTGCCAGCAGCCAGTGGGACTCGAACACAGATACGCAGTATTTT.

The J gene is TRBJ1-2, the V gene TRBV10-1; D call uncertain. Germline loops: CDR1 WNHNN, CDR2 SYGVQD (reference sequence). The CDR3 covers 13 residues. Trimming removed 5 bases at V and 3 bases at J, with 10 bases between. The CDR3, as DNA: TGCGCCAGCAGTCCGGGCGTGGACTATGGCTACACCTTC. Translation gives CASSPGVDYGYTF.

This clonotype appeared many times. This chain connects TRBV7-8 to TRBJ2-7; D remains ambiguous. This CDR3 has 13 residues. V lost 7 bases and J 0 bases, leaving 10 bases between the germline ends. Germline V gives CDR1 SGHVS, CDR2 FQNEAQ. The CDR3 reads CASTHDTSYEQYF. The DNA of the CDR3 is TGTGCCAGCACCCATGACACCTCCTACGAGCAGTACTTC.

The chain carries TRBV20-1 and TRBJ2-1; D is perhaps TRBD1 or TRBD2 (6 bases each). Germline V gene data show CDR1 as DFQATT and CDR2 as SNEGSKA (reference sequence). The CDR3 runs to 13 residues. Trimming removed 5 bases at V and 7 bases at J, with 15 bases between. CDR3 DNA sequence: TGCAGTGCTTCTCCGGGGGCGCAAAATGAGCAGTTCTTC. Amino acids: CSASPGAQNEQFF.

The genes are TRBV6-5 and TRBJ2-5, with unresolved D. The CDR3 spans 13 residues. Germline CDR1 MNHEY, CDR2 SVGAGI. Trimming stripped 6 bases from V and 0 bases from J, with 8 bases between. For the CDR3, the DNA is TGTGCCAGCAGGCCCAGTAACCAAGAGACCCAGTACTTC. Translation gives CASRPSNQETQYF.

This clonotype has ten or more counts. The gene calls are TRBV4-2 and TRBJ2-7, with 7 bases fitting TRBD2. The CDR3 runs 17 residues. From germline, CDR1 is LGHNA and CDR2 YNFKEQ. V lost 1 base and J lost 1; bases outside the gene matches: 10. In DNA form, the CDR3 reads TGTGCCAGCAGCCAAGTTAGCGGCGGGAGTAAATCCTACGAGCAGTACTTC. Residues: CASSQVSGGSKSYEQYF.

V gene TRBV12-3 or TRBV12-4 combines with J gene TRBJ2-3, with 8 nucleotides matching TRBD2. V gave up 5 bases and J gave up 6 bases; unmatched junction bases: 10. The CDR3 runs to 15 residues. The CDR3 DNA follows: TGTGCCAGCAGTCACCGCCCGGGACTAGGGGATACGCAGTATTTT. This translates into CASSHRPGLGDTQYF.